This T cell receptor beta chain derives from a study of shared clonotypes between healthy human individuals. Study overall: Each donor had three CD4 naive, three CD4 memory, two CD8 naive and one CD8 memory plate.

As to this clone: Antigen unknown.

Study-wide findings and caveats: Sequencing depth was predicted to influence how clonotypes are shared among donors. Despite large depth, sorted-subset datasets appeared incompletely sequenced.

The CDR3 is 14 residues long. From germline, CDR1 is ENHRY and CDR2 SYGVKD. V dropped 0 bases and J dropped 5 bases, with 9 bases sitting between them. CD45RA-negative memory and CD45RA+ naive subsets were split from the CD4+ cells. The assay was immunoSEQ multiplex PCR, and TCRdb's table has in-frame clones only and misses some. The sample includes nearly 1,000,000 clones, about 80% of them seen just once. The V and J genes are TRBV10-3 and TRBJ2-3; D unclear. Sequenced sample: memory CD4+ T cells sorted from blood. Subset meaning: CD45RA-negative fraction. The clonotype originates from a man aged 18 to 29 in good health. CDR3 region: CAISESAVQDTQYF. CDR3 DNA: TGTGCCATCAGTGAGTCGGCTGTTCAAGATACGCAGTATTTT.